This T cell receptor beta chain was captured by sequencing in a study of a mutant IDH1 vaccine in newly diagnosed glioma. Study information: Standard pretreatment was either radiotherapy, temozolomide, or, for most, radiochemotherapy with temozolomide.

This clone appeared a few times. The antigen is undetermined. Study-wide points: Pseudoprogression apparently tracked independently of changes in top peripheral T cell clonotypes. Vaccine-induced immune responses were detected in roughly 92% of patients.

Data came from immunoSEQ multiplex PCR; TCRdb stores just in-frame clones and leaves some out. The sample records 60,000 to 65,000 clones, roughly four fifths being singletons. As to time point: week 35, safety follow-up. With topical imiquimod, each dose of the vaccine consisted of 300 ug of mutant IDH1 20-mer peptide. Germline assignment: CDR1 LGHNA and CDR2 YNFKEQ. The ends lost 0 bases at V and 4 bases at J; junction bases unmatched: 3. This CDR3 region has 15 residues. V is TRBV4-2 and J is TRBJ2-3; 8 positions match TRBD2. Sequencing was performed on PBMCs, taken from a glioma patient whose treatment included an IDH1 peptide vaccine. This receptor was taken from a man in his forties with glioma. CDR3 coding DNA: TGTGCCAGCAGCCAAGACGGGGGGGCGTCAGATACGCAGTATTTT. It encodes CASSQDGGASDTQYF.